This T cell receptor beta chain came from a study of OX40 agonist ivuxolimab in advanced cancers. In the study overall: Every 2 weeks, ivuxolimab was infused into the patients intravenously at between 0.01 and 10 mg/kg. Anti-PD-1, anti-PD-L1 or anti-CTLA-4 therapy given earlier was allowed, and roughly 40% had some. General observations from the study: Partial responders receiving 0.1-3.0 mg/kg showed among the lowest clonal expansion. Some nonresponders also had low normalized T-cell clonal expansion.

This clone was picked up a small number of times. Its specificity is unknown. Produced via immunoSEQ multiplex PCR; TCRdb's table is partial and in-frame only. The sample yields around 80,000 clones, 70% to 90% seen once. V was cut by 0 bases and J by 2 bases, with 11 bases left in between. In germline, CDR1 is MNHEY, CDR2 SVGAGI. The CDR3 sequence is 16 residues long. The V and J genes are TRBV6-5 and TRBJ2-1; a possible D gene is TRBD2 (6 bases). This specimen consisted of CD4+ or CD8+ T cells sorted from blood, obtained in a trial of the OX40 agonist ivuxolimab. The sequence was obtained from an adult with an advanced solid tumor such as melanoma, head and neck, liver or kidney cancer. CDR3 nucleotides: TGTGCCAGCAGTTACTCGGGGGGTCCTCCCTACAATGAGCAGTTCTTC. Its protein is CASSYSGGPPYNEQFF.